The clone carrying this T cell receptor (beta chain) was recorded a few times. No antigen is known for it. In germline, CDR1 is SGHDN, CDR2 FVKESK. CDR3 size: 16 residues. Trimming removed 2 bases at V and 3 bases at J, with 17 bases between. The data originate from a study of beta chain features in type 1 diabetes. Reverse transcribing all isolated RNA meant expressed TCRB transcripts were sequenced. Clones were sequenced by immunoSEQ multiplex PCR, and TCRdb holds only the in-frame ones, with some missing. Of under 150,000 clones listed, roughly 17% were seen once; the top ten hold 2% to 3%. Study-level findings and limits: TCRB CDR3 length was moderately but significantly reduced in all four CD4+ subsets of Type 1 diabetes patients.

The TCR was taken from a man aged 18 to 30 with type 1 diabetes. V is TRBV14 and J is TRBJ2-7; a weak D match, TRBD1 (6 bases). Sample: central memory CD4+ T cells from blood. CDR3 in amino acids: CASSQFRQEARYEQYF. The CDR3 DNA sequence: TGTGCCAGCAGCCAATTTCGACAGGAGGCGCGCTACGAGCAGTACTTC.